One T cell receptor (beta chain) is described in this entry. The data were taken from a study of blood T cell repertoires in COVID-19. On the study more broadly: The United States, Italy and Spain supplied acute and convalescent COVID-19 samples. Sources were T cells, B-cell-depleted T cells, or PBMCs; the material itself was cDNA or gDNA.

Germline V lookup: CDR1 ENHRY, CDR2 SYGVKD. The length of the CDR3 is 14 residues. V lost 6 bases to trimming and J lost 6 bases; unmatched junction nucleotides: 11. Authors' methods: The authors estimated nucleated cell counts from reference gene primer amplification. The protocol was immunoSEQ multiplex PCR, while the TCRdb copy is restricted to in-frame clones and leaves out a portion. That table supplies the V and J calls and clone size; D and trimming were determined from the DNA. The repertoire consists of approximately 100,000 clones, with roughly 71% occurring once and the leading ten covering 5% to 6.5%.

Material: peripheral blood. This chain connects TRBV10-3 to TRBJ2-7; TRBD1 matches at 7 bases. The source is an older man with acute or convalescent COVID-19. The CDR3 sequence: CAISAYTTGSEQYF. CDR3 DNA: TGTGCCATCAGCGCCTACACGACAGGGTCCGAGCAGTACTTC.